This T cell receptor beta chain was found in a study of response to subunit inactivated influenza vaccine. This clonotype has at least ten counts. TCRdb passed the RT-PCR reads through MiXCR, listing each CDR3 protein once. The table has almost 600,000 distinct CDR3 sequences, about 15% seen once. This CDR3 is built from 15 residues. J gave up 8 bases and V 2 bases, and 9 bases lay outside the gene matches. Germline V gene data show CDR1 as SGHRS and CDR2 as YFSETQ. Sequences were derived from PBMCs from blood, sampled 11 to 12 days after vaccination. The receptor was derived from a man aged 50 to 60 who received an inactivated influenza vaccine. The rearrangement joins TRBV5-1 to TRBJ1-2; 10 bases are shared with TRBD1. This CDR3 reads CASSFSGTGDLGYTF. The CDR3 coding sequence is TGCGCCAGCAGCTTCTCCGGGACAGGGGATCTCGGCTACACCTTC.